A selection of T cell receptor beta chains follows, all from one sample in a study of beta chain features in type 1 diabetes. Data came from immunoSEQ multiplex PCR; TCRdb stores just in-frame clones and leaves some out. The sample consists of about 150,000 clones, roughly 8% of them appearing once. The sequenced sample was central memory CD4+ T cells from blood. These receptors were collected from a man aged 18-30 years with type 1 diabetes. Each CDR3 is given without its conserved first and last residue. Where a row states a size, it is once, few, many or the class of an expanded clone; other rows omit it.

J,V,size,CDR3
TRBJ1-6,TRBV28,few,ASTLGQGLSPLH
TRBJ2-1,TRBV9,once,ASSHRDRGTWV
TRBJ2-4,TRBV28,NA,ASSLPGVAKNIQY
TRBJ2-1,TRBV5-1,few,ASSVTTGRSYNEQF
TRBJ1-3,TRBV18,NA,ASSPDRGLDTIY
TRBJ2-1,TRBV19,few,ASSMFWGQGTREQF
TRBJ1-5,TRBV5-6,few,ASSAGILHQPQH
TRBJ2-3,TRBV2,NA,SNRETRTDTQY
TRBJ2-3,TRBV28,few,ASSGTTTFTDTQY
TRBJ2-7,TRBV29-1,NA,SVVGGGGLYEQY
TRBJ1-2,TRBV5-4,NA,ASSPTGAHGYT